This entry lists 5 T cell receptor beta chains sequenced from one sample in a study of blood T cell repertoires in COVID-19. Profiling relied on immunoSEQ multiplex PCR, and the TCRdb table lists in-frame clones only, not all of them. Of about 120,000 clones detected, around 85% appear once; the ten largest clones hold about 7.4%. The sequencing input was peripheral blood. These receptors all stem from a man in his 70s who had recovered from COVID-19.

The chain recombines TRBV19 with TRBJ1-5; D is possibly TRBD1 (5 bases). V was trimmed by 4 bases and J by 7 bases, leaving 11 bases between them. CDR1 and CDR2 from the germline V gene are LNHDA and SQIVND (reference sequence). This CDR3 is 13 amino acids long. As DNA, the CDR3 is TGTGCCAGTAGTAAGGACAATGCGCAGCCCCAGCATTTT. Its protein is CASSKDNAQPQHF.

The chain has TRBV7-2 and TRBJ2-7; 8 bases match TRBD1. This CDR3 is built from 15 residues. Germline CDR1 is SGHTA and CDR2 is FQGNSA. V was pared by 0 bases and J by 6 bases, with 7 bases of the junction left unmatched. The CDR3 nucleotides read TGTGCCAGCAGCTTAGCCAGGGGGCGGGGCCGCGAGCAGTACTTC. Protein: CASSLARGRGREQYF.

This chain uses TRBV28 with TRBJ2-3, with 11 bases that match TRBD2. This CDR3 has 15 residues. Germline V gene data show CDR1 as MDHEN and CDR2 as SYDVKM. The trim removed 5 bases at V and 7 bases at J, leaving 8 bases unmatched. For the CDR3, the DNA is TGTGCCAGCAGTGACCCCGGGACTAGCGGTCATACGCAGTATTTT. Its translation: CASSDPGTSGHTQYF.

The rearrangement joins TRBV5-1 to TRBJ2-7; TRBD2 matches at 10 bases. The junction had 11 bases not matched to a gene; V was cut back by 4 bases and J by 7 bases. This CDR3 comprises 15 residues. Germline V lookup: CDR1 SGHRS, CDR2 YFSETQ. CDR3 sequence: CASSIIAGGGGEQYF. CDR3 bases: TGCGCCAGCAGCATCATAGCGGGAGGAGGTGGGGAGCAGTACTTC.

The chain has TRBV3-1 (or the pseudogene TRBV3-2) and TRBJ1-4; tentative D call: TRBD1 (6 bases). V was pared by 2 bases and J by 7 bases, with 11 bases between. Looked up from germline, CDR1 is LGHDT and CDR2 is YNNKEL (reference sequence). The CDR3 is 14 residues long. As DNA, the CDR3 is TGTGCCAGCAGCCAAAGGGGGATAACTGAAAAACTGTTTTTT. It yields the protein CASSQRGITEKLFF.